These 14 T cell receptor beta chains share one sample of origin, sequenced in a study of identifying expanded T cells in peripheral blood. Sequencing was performed with immunoSEQ multiplex PCR; in TCRdb, only in-frame clones are kept and a portion is missing. Of about 86,000 clones in the sample, roughly 86% were seen once. Sequenced: blood. These receptors came from a person aged 18 to 70 in good health.

This chain joins TRBV19 and TRBJ2-7; D is perhaps TRBD2 (6 bases). Trimming removed 6 bases from V and 6 bases from J, with 9 bases in between. CDR3 size: 11 residues. The germline V gene encodes CDR1 LNHDA and CDR2 SQIVND (reference sequence). In nucleotides, the CDR3 is TGTGCCAGTAGGACAGCGGGCGAGCAGTACTTC. Translation: CASRTAGEQYF.

The CDR3 DNA is TGTGCCAGCAGTTTATGGGCGCGGGACCAAGAGACCCAGTACTTC. Translating gives CASSLWARDQETQYF. The gene calls are TRBV27 and TRBJ2-5; D may be TRBD2 (5 bases). V was trimmed by 1 base and J by 0 bases, leaving 9 bases between them. Germline V CDR1 and CDR2: MNHEY, SMNVEV (reference sequence). This CDR3 spans 15 amino acids.

This chain uses TRBV9 with TRBJ1-4; TRBD1 agrees at 7 bases. This CDR3 contains 15 residues. From germline, CDR1 is SGDLS and CDR2 YYNGEE. V lost 4 bases to trimming and J lost 5 bases; unmatched junction nucleotides: 8. CDR3 sequence: CASSPQGRGNEKLFF. DNA of the CDR3: TGTGCCAGCAGCCCACAGGGGAGAGGGAATGAAAAACTGTTTTTT. Based on the CDR3 plus reference TRBV9 and TRBJ1-4, the full variable domain is DSGVTQTPKHLITATGQRVTLRCSPRSGDLSVYWYQQSLDQGLQFLIQYYNGEERAKGNILERFSAQQFPDLHSELNLSSLELGDSALYFCASSPQGRGNEKLFFGSGTQLSVL.

The chain joins TRBV29-1 to TRBJ1-1; TRBD1 matches 10 bases. CDR3 length: 15 residues. With 8 bases clipped from V and 0 bases from J, the junction kept 9 bases outside the gene matches. Germline V gene sequence: CDR1 SQVTM, CDR2 ANQGSEA. CDR3 loop: CSTRDRGTLNTEAFF. The CDR3 region has the DNA TGCAGCACCCGGGACAGGGGTACGCTGAACACTGAAGCTTTCTTT.

The chain combines TRBV30 with TRBJ1-5, with D possibly being TRBD1 (5 bases). CDR3 length equals 14 residues. The V gene lost 3 bases and the J gene lost 2 bases, with 11 bases spanning the gap. Germline CDR1 GTSNPN, CDR2 SVGIG (reference sequence). This CDR3 reads CAWSRGSGNQPQHF. The CDR3 DNA reads TGTGCCTGGAGCCGGGGGAGTGGCAATCAGCCCCAGCATTTT.

This clone is judged large. The genes are TRBV12-2 and TRBJ2-1; TRBD2, the table's D call, lacks a check against the DNA. TRBV12-2 is flagged as a pseudogene. CDR3 length: 15 residues. This CDR3 reads CASRSGGGSYNEQFF. The CDR3, as DNA: TGTGCAAGTCGTTCGGGGGGAGGGTCCTACAATGAGCAGTTCTTC.

This clone was found once. The rearrangement uses TRBV2 and TRBJ2-3; no clear D. The germline CDR1 and CDR2 sequences are SNHLY and FYNNEI. This CDR3 is built from 15 residues. Trimming cost V 4 bases and J 4 bases, with 15 bases left between them. The CDR3 DNA sequence: TGTGCCAGCAGTGGCTCGACGGGTGGAGCAGATACGCAGTATTTT. Encoded protein: CASSGSTGGADTQYF.

The V and J genes are TRBV6-1 and TRBJ2-1; TRBD1 is a possible D gene (6 bases). The CDR3 is 15 amino acids. Per the germline V gene, CDR1 is MNHNS and CDR2 is SASEGT. Deletions cut 7 bases from V and 0 bases from J, with 13 bases between. The CDR3 here is CASKTTGSSYNEQFF. In nucleotides, the CDR3 is TGTGCCAGCAAGACGACAGGCAGCTCCTACAATGAGCAGTTCTTC.

The genes are TRBV5-6 and TRBJ1-2; TRBD1 matches 11 bases. With 5 bases clipped from V and 7 bases from J, the junction kept 4 bases outside the gene matches. The CDR3 runs to 13 residues. Germline V CDR1 and CDR2: SGHDT, YYEEEE. The CDR3 DNA reads TGTGCCAGCAGGCACGGGACAGGGGGTGGCTACACCTTC. Translation: CASRHGTGGGYTF. The full variable domain, in which reference TRBV5-6 and TRBJ1-2 provide the parts outside the CDR3, is DAGVTQSPTHLIKTRGQQVTLRCSPKSGHDTVSWYQQALGQGPQFIFQYYEEEERQRGNFPDRFSGHQFPNYSSELNVNALLLGDSALYLCASRHGTGGGYTFGSGTRLTVV.

The chain has TRBV7-2 and TRBJ1-2, with 10 bases matching TRBD1. The CDR3 runs 15 residues. J gave up 5 bases and V 5 bases, and 8 bases lay outside the gene matches. Germline lookup yields CDR1 SGHTA and CDR2 FQGNSA. The CDR3 region is CASSQRQGASYGYTF. In nucleotides, the CDR3 is TGTGCCAGCAGCCAAAGACAGGGGGCATCATATGGCTACACCTTC.

This clone was detected once. The chain recombines TRBV6-5 with TRBJ1-2, with D hard to call. The CDR3 length is 15 residues. V shed 11 bases and J shed 4 bases, with 23 bases lying between them. Germline CDR1 is MNHEY and CDR2 is SVGAGI. The CDR3 sequence: CAVAPRTGIRYGYTF. CDR3 nucleotides: TGTGCCGTCGCCCCGAGAACCGGAATTCGCTATGGCTACACCTTC.

This clone was seen a few times. V is TRBV15 and J is TRBJ2-5; tentative D call: TRBD2 (6 bases). The germline V and J ends were trimmed by 0 bases and 2 bases, with 22 bases remaining between them. CDR3 length: 19 amino acids. CDR1 and CDR2 (germline): LNHNV, YYDKDF (reference sequence). The CDR3 DNA reads TGTGCCACCAGCAGAGATCTTGGGCAGGGAGGTAGACAACAAGAGACCCAGTACTTC. As protein: CATSRDLGQGGRQQETQYF.

The chain is built from TRBV7-9 and TRBJ2-7, with 7 bases matching TRBD1. The ends lost 5 bases at V and 4 bases at J; junction bases unmatched: 14. This CDR3 spans 16 amino acids. Germline assignment: CDR1 SEHNR and CDR2 FQNEAQ (reference sequence). CDR3 DNA: TGTGCCAGCAGCCTCTGGCCGGGACAGACAAAATACGAGCAGTACTTC. It translates to CASSLWPGQTKYEQYF.

The rearrangement uses TRBV5-4 and TRBJ1-6, with 9 bases identical to TRBD1. This CDR3 is 17 amino acids long. The V gene's germline CDR1 is SGHNT and CDR2 YYREEE (reference sequence). V dropped 3 bases and J dropped 5; count of bases not matched to a gene: 9. CDR3 residues: CASSSTFGQGNNSPLHF. As DNA, the CDR3 is TGTGCCAGCAGCTCCACCTTCGGACAGGGGAATAATTCACCCCTCCACTTT.